Following are 32 T cell receptor beta chains from one sample sequenced in a study of CD8+CD57+ T cells in acquired aplastic anemia. The study profiled TCR beta VDJ and CDR3 using genomic DNA as template. From the reads, TCRdb called clonotypes with MiXCR, one entry per CDR3 protein. The sample shows roughly 170,000 distinct CDR3 sequences, 45% to 60% of them seen only once. Patients included in sequencing had previously demonstrated CD8+CD57+ cell expansion by flow cytometry. Sequencing used sorted CD4+, CD8+, or CD8+CD57+ T cells (not recorded which) from PBMCs. The origin of the receptors is a human donor with aplastic anemia.

This clonotype has just a few counts. This sequence joins TRBV11-1 and TRBJ2-6; tentatively, D is TRBD2 (5 bases). V was pared by 7 bases and J by 4 bases, with 17 bases between. The germline gives CDR1 SGHAT, CDR2 FQDESV (reference sequence). The CDR3 runs 16 residues. DNA for the CDR3: TGTGCCAGCACCTTGAGGGTTGCGGGCGGGGCCAACGTCCTGACTTTC. Its translation: CASTLRVAGGANVLTF. The whole variable domain, remainder taken from reference TRBV11-1 and TRBJ2-6, is EAEVAQSPRYKITEKSQAVAFWCDPISGHATLYWYRQILGQGPELLVQFQDESVVDDSQLPKDRFSAERLKGVDSTLKIQPAELGDSAMYLCASTLRVAGGANVLTFGAGSRLTVL.

This clonotype turned up a few times. The V gene is TRBV24-1, the J gene TRBJ2-3; 9 positions agree with TRBD2. The CDR3 is made up of 16 amino acids. V trimming: 6 bases; J trimming: 3 bases; junction bases outside the gene matches: 9. Looked up from germline, CDR1 is KGHDR and CDR2 is SFDVKD. The CDR3 reads CATSSSSGMGTDTQYF. The CDR3 region has the DNA TGTGCCACCAGTAGTTCTAGCGGGATGGGAACAGATACGCAGTATTTT.

As regards this clonotype: A much larger clone lies one base from this, so it may be a read error. The CDR3 carries no conserved terminal phenylalanine or tryptophan, so it likely arises from a read error. The rearrangement uses TRBV6-1 and TRBJ1-1, with a weak D call TRBD1 (6 bases). The CDR3 runs 14 residues. The V end lost 2 bases, the J end lost 1 base, and 8 bases lay between the germline ends. CDR1 and CDR2 from the germline V gene are MNHNS and SASEGT. This CDR3 is CASSESGANTEAFS. The CDR3 region has the DNA TGTGCCAGCAGTGAATCAGGGGCGAACACTGAAGCTTTCTCT.

This clonotype was seen repeatedly, ten times or more. This rearrangement joins TRBV19 to TRBJ1-1, with no clear D. Between the trimmed V and J ends, which lost 3 bases and 11 bases, there was a span of 13 bases. The germline CDR1 and CDR2 sequences are LNHDA and SQIVND (reference sequence). CDR3 length: 12 residues. The DNA of the CDR3 is TGTGCCAGTAGTATGTGGCCGCCAGCGGCTTTCTTT. Translated, it gives CASSMWPPAAFF.

This clonotype was seen at least ten times. This rearrangement joins TRBV29-1 to TRBJ1-1; D not certain. V was pared by 4 bases and J by 2 bases, with 14 bases between. The germline gives CDR1 SQVTM, CDR2 ANQGSEA. CDR3 length equals 14 residues. The CDR3 spells CSVGFETDNTEAFF. CDR3 DNA sequence: TGCAGCGTTGGCTTCGAGACCGATAACACTGAAGCTTTCTTT. Complete variable domain (other parts from reference TRBV29-1 and TRBJ1-1): SAVISQKPSRDICQRGTSLTIQCQVDSQVTMMFWYRQQPGQSLTLIATANQGSEATYESGFVIDKFPISRPNLTFSTLTVSNMSPEDSSIYLCSVGFETDNTEAFFGQGTRLTVV.

This clonotype was found a few times. V is TRBV25-1 and J is TRBJ1-6; tentatively, D is TRBD1 (5 bases). Germline values: CDR1 MGHDK, CDR2 SYGVNS. CDR3 size: 17 residues. Trimming removed 6 bases at V and 7 bases at J, with 22 bases between. As DNA, the CDR3 is TGTGCCAGCAGGACTACTGAAACAGGCCGCCCAAATTCACCCCTCCACTTT. Its translation is CASRTTETGRPNSPLHF.

This clonotype counts as medium-sized. This rearrangement joins TRBV29-1 to TRBJ1-1, with D tentatively TRBD1 (5 bases). This CDR3 has 13 amino acids. The germline V gene has CDR1 SQVTM and CDR2 ANQGSEA. V dropped 3 bases and J dropped 4 bases, with 12 bases sitting between them. The CDR3 spells CSVEGQMGTEAFF. Written as DNA, the CDR3 is TGCAGCGTTGAGGGGCAAATGGGCACTGAAGCTTTCTTT. Based on the CDR3 plus reference TRBV29-1 and TRBJ1-1, the full variable domain is SAVISQKPSRDICQRGTSLTIQCQVDSQVTMMFWYRQQPGQSLTLIATANQGSEATYESGFVIDKFPISRPNLTFSTLTVSNMSPEDSSIYLCSVEGQMGTEAFFGQGTRLTVV.

The rearrangement uses TRBV25-1 and TRBJ2-3; D possibly corresponds to TRBD2 (5 bases). The CDR3 loop spans 13 amino acids. V gave up 6 bases and J gave up 6 bases, with 13 bases separating them. Per the germline V gene, CDR1 is MGHDK and CDR2 is SYGVNS. The CDR3 loop is CASSLLTGDTQYF. Here the CDR3 DNA reads TGTGCCAGCAGCTTATTAACGGGGGATACGCAGTATTTT.

CDR3 nucleotide sequence: TGTGCCACCAGCATGAAAACAGAGACTAGCACAGATACGCAGTATTTT. Protein: CATSMKTETSTDTQYF. The genes are TRBV15 and TRBJ2-3; D is undetermined. Between the trimmed V and J ends, which lost 4 bases and 0 bases, there was a span of 14 bases. The CDR3 is 16 amino acids. Germline V gene data show CDR1 as LNHNV and CDR2 as YYDKDF (reference sequence).

The V call is TRBV18, the J call TRBJ2-3; the D call may be TRBD1 or TRBD2 (5 bases each). The CDR3 is made up of 15 amino acids. Germline-derived CDR1 and CDR2 are KGHSH and LQKENI. Between the trimmed V and J ends, which lost 1 base and 4 bases, there was a span of 12 bases. The CDR3 bases are TGTGCCAGCTCACCACGGGATGGGGGTGCAGATACGCAGTATTTT. Its translation: CASSPRDGGADTQYF. The whole variable domain, remainder taken from reference TRBV18 and TRBJ2-3, is NAGVMQNPRHLVRRRGQEARLRCSPMKGHSHVYWYRQLPEEGLKFMVYLQKENIIDESGMPKERFSAEFPKEGPSILRIQQVVRGDSAAYFCASSPRDGGADTQYFGPGTRLTVL.

The chain couples TRBV25-1 to TRBJ1-2; 9 nucleotides line up with TRBD1. Germline CDR1 and CDR2: MGHDK and SYGVNS. The J segment lost 8 bases and the V segment lost 6 bases, leaving 16 bases of the junction unmatched. The CDR3 extends over 16 amino acids. CDR3 amino acids: CASSQDGGQGVRGYTF. CDR3 coding DNA: TGTGCCAGCAGCCAAGATGGGGGACAGGGCGTTAGGGGCTACACCTTC.

The chain carries TRBV10-3 and TRBJ2-7, with a possible D match to TRBD1 (5 bases). The CDR3 has 14 residues. Germline CDR1 ENHRY, CDR2 SYGVKD. V gave up 10 bases and J gave up 3 bases, with 19 bases separating them. DNA of the CDR3: TGTGCCAGCAGCCCAGACAGAGCCCTCTACGAGCAGTACTTC. It specifies CASSPDRALYEQYF.

This clonotype was counted many times. The J gene is TRBJ1-2, the V gene TRBV4-1; D is possibly TRBD1 (6 bases). The CDR3 loop spans 13 amino acids. Germline V CDR1 and CDR2: MGHRA, YSYEKL. Trimming shortened V by 4 bases and J by 5 bases, and 11 bases separated the two germline ends. CDR3 sequence: CASSRDTGYGYTF. Written as DNA, the CDR3 is TGCGCCAGCAGCCGAGACACAGGGTATGGCTACACCTTC.

The chain couples TRBV7-2 to TRBJ1-1, with no clear D. Trimming cost V 4 bases and J 9 bases, with 6 bases left between them. CDR1 is SGHTA and CDR2 is FQGNSA in the germline V gene. The CDR3 sequence is 10 residues long. The CDR3 loop is CASSWGKAFF. The CDR3 nucleotides read TGTGCCAGCAGCTGGGGAAAAGCTTTCTTT.

Here the CDR3 reads CSVSGEGYTF. CDR3 DNA: TGCAGCGTGAGTGGGGAAGGCTACACCTTC. This chain links TRBV29-1 with TRBJ1-2, with D uncertain. CDR3 length: 10 amino acids. Germline CDR1 SQVTM, CDR2 ANQGSEA. The V end was cut by 6 bases, the J end by 8 bases, with 10 bases between.

The V and J genes are TRBV7-3 and TRBJ2-3, with 7 bases that match TRBD2. Germline CDR1 is SGHTA and CDR2 is FQGTGA. Losses at the gene ends were 2 bases for V and 4 bases for J; bases not matched to a gene: 0. This CDR3 is 13 amino acids long. CDR3 nucleotides: TGTGCCAGCAGCTTAGGGAGGGCAGATACGCAGTATTTT. Its translation is CASSLGRADTQYF.

This clonotype was seen just once. The chain recombines TRBV29-1 with TRBJ1-1; 9 nucleotides line up with TRBD1. The CDR3 runs 17 residues. V dropped 6 bases and J dropped 0; count of bases not matched to a gene: 14. CDR1 SQVTM and CDR2 ANQGSEA come from the germline V gene. As DNA, the CDR3 is TGCAGCGTCGACCCGGGACAGGGAGGCTTGGTGAACACTGAAGCTTTCTTT. It encodes CSVDPGQGGLVNTEAFF.

V and J are TRBV25-1 and TRBJ2-7; TRBD1 matches 10 bases. CDR3 size: 17 residues. Trimming cost V 6 bases and J 2 bases; bases outside gene matches: 13. Germline values: CDR1 MGHDK, CDR2 SYGVNS. The CDR3: CASSNNPGTGETYEQYF. CDR3 in DNA: TGTGCCAGCAGCAACAATCCCGGGACAGGGGAGACCTACGAGCAGTACTTC.

There are many counts of this clonotype. The rearrangement links TRBV5-5 to TRBJ1-2; 9 bases align to TRBD1. Germline loops: CDR1 SGHKS, CDR2 YYEKEE (reference sequence). There are 14 residues in the CDR3. The ends lost 1 base at V and 5 bases at J; junction bases unmatched: 3. The CDR3 DNA reads TGTGCCAGCAGCTTGCCCGACAGGGGGTATGGCTACACCTTC. It translates to CASSLPDRGYGYTF.

V gene TRBV7-3 combines with J gene TRBJ2-1; TRBD2 agrees at 12 bases. V gave up 2 bases and J gave up 10 bases; unmatched junction bases: 6. The CDR3 length is 15 residues. Germline V gene data show CDR1 as SGHTA and CDR2 as FQGTGA. The CDR3 coding sequence is TGTGCCAGCAGCTTAGACCCTAGCGGGAGGGTCGAGCAGTTCTTC. Protein: CASSLDPSGRVEQFF. The whole variable domain, remainder taken from reference TRBV7-3 and TRBJ2-1, is GAGVSQTPSNKVTEKGKYVELRCDPISGHTALYWYRQSLGQGPEFLIYFQGTGAADDSGLPNDRFFAVRPEGSVSTLKIQRTERGDSAVYLCASSLDPSGRVEQFFGPGTRLTVL.

On this clonotype itself: Just one base apart from a much larger clone, this may be a read error. V is TRBV20-1 and J is TRBJ1-4; no reliable D call. V was cut by 4 bases and J by 6 bases, with 6 bases left in between. This CDR3 comprises 11 residues. The germline gives CDR1 DFQATT, CDR2 SNEGSKA (reference sequence). The CDR3 bases are TGCAGTGCTATATTGTATGAAAAACTGTTTTTT. This translates into CSAILYEKLFF.

The table lists this clonotype with a few counts. CDR3 DNA sequence: TGTGCCATCAGTGAGTTGACAGGGGGGCAGGAAAAACTGTTTTTT. This translates into CAISELTGGQEKLFF. The chain is built from TRBV10-3 and TRBJ1-4, with 9 bases lining up with TRBD1. Germline values: CDR1 ENHRY, CDR2 SYGVKD. With V trimmed by 1 base and J by 8 bases, 5 bases remained unmatched. The CDR3 sequence is 15 residues long.

The chain joins TRBV7-2 to TRBJ1-6, with D perhaps TRBD1 (6 bases). Germline V gene sequence: CDR1 SGHTA, CDR2 FQGNSA. V lost 2 bases and J 9 bases, leaving 11 bases between the germline ends. The CDR3 runs 14 residues. The CDR3 region is CASSLIQGGSPLHF. CDR3 sequence (DNA): TGTGCCAGCAGCTTAATACAGGGAGGTTCACCCCTCCACTTT.

The gene calls are TRBV10-3 and TRBJ1-1; no clear D gene. The ends were cut back, 7 bases at V and 0 bases at J, with 9 bases in the middle. Germline assignment: CDR1 ENHRY and CDR2 SYGVKD. The CDR3 is 13 amino acids. In DNA form, the CDR3 reads TGTGCCATCAATACGGGCATGAACACTGAAGCTTTCTTT. This encodes CAINTGMNTEAFF.

The chain uses TRBV20-1 and TRBJ2-7, with TRBD1 matching 7 bases. The V gene end was trimmed by 1 base and the J gene end by 0 bases; junction bases not matched to a gene: 3. Germline CDR1 is DFQATT and CDR2 is SNEGSKA (reference sequence). This CDR3 is built from 14 residues. This chain's CDR3 is CSARVGDSSYEQYF. DNA of the CDR3: TGCAGTGCTAGAGTGGGGGACAGCTCCTACGAGCAGTACTTC.

This sequence joins TRBV7-9 and TRBJ1-4; 7 positions agree with TRBD1. Germline V gene lookup returns CDR1 SEHNR and CDR2 FQNEAQ (reference sequence). The CDR3 is 15 residues long. V lost 2 bases and J lost 8; bases outside the gene matches: 8. The CDR3 sequence: CASSLRVAGGEKLFF. In DNA, the CDR3 is TGTGCCAGCAGCTTAAGGGTGGCAGGGGGGGAAAAACTGTTTTTT.

Details on this clonotype: Possible read error: a much larger clone is one base away. The chain employs TRBV4-2 and TRBJ2-7; possible D gene TRBD2, 6 bases. Germline lookup yields CDR1 LGHNA and CDR2 YNFKEQ. There are 15 residues in the CDR3. Written as DNA, the CDR3 is TGTGCCAGCAGCCAAGTTCGGGGGTCGGTATACGGGCAGTACTTC. Encoded protein: CASSQVRGSVYGQYF.

In this sample, this clonotype turned up many times. A read error is possible here, since a much larger clone lies one base away. The CDR3 spells CASSYGQGGYTF. CDR3 bases: TGTGCCAGCAGCTATGGACAGGGTGGCTACACCTTC. The V call is TRBV7-6, the J call TRBJ1-2; TRBD1 matches at 8 bases. Per the germline V gene, CDR1 is SGHVS and CDR2 is FNYEAQ. The CDR3 runs 12 residues. J lost 7 bases, V lost 4 bases, and 2 bases had no gene match.

The chain is built from TRBV7-8 and TRBJ2-5; D is unclear. CDR1 is SGHVS and CDR2 is FQNEAQ in the germline V gene. Trimming took off 5 bases at V and 2 bases at J, with 12 bases between the two ends. This CDR3 has 14 residues. Here the CDR3 reads CASSGTETQETQYF. For the CDR3, the DNA is TGTGCCAGCAGCGGCACGGAAACTCAAGAGACCCAGTACTTC.

This clonotype was detected ten times or more. The V and J genes are TRBV3-1 and TRBJ1-6; D possibly corresponds to TRBD1 (5 bases). This CDR3 contains 14 residues. With 4 bases removed from V and 8 bases from J, the gap between germline ends came to 12 bases. The germline CDR1 and CDR2 sequences are LGHDT and YNNKEL (reference sequence). CDR3: CASSRGSTDSPLHF. DNA for the CDR3: TGTGCCAGCAGCCGAGGGTCGACAGATTCACCCCTCCACTTT.

V is TRBV10-2 and J is TRBJ2-3; 7 bases align to TRBD2. The germline gives CDR1 WSHSY, CDR2 SAAADI. The ends lost 4 bases at V and 2 bases at J; junction bases unmatched: 12. The CDR3 covers 17 residues. This chain's CDR3 is CASSVLLVGGDTDTQYF. In DNA form, the CDR3 reads TGCGCCAGCAGTGTACTTCTCGTGGGGGGGGACACAGATACGCAGTATTTT.

The chain combines TRBV4-2 with TRBJ2-1; tentative D call: TRBD2 (7 bases). V was clipped by 4 bases and J by 6 bases, with 22 bases between them. Germline V gene data show CDR1 as LGHNA and CDR2 as YNFKEQ. This CDR3 spans 17 amino acids. The CDR3 region is CASSPLGGGNKGNEQFF. Here the CDR3 DNA reads TGTGCCAGCAGCCCCTTGGGGGGGGGCAATAAGGGCAATGAGCAGTTCTTC.